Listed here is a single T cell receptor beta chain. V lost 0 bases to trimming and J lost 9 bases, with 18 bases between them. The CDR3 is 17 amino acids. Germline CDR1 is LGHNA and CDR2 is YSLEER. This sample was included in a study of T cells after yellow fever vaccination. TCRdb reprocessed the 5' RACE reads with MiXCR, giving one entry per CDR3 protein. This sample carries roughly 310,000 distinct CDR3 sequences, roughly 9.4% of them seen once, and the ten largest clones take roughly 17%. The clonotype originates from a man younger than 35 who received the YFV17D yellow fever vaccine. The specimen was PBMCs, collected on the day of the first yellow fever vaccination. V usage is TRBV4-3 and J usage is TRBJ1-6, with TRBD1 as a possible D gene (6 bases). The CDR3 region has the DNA TGCGCCAGCAGCCAAGATCGTCCAGGGGACATCAGTTCACCCCTCCACTTT. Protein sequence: CASSQDRPGDISSPLHF.